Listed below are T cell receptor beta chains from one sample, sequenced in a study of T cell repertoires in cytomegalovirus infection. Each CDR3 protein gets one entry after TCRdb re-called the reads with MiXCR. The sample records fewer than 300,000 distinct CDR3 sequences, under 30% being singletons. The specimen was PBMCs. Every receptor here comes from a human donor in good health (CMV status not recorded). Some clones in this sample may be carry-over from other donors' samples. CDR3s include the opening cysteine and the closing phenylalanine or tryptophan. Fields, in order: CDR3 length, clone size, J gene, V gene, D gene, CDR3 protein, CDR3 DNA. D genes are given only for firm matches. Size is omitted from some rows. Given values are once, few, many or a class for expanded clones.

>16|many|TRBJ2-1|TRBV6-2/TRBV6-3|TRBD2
CASSYLADYSYNEQFF
TGTGCCAGCAGTTACCTAGCGGACTACTCCTACAATGAGCAGTTCTTC
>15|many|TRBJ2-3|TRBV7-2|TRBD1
CASSFRGQGTDTQYF
TGTGCCAGCAGCTTTAGGGGACAGGGGACAGATACGCAGTATTTT
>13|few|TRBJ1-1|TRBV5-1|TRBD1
CASSLQGETEAFF
TGCGCCAGCAGCTTACAGGGGGAAACTGAAGCTTTCTTT
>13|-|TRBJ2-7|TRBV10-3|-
CAIRTEGLYEQYF
TGTGCCATCAGGACGGAAGGACTCTACGAGCAGTACTTC
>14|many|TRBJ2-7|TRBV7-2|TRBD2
CASSLTSGGYEQYF
TGTGCCAGCAGCCTGACTAGCGGAGGGTACGAGCAGTACTTC
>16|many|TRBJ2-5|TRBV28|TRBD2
CASRGLAGGGGETQYF
TGTGCCAGCAGGGGACTAGCGGGAGGTGGAGGAGAGACCCAGTACTTC
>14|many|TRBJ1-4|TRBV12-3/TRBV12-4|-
CASSPNWGHEKLFF
TGTGCCAGCAGTCCTAACTGGGGTCACGAAAAACTGTTTTTT
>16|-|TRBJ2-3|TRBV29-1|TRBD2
CSVAGLAGPSTDTQYF
TGCAGCGTTGCGGGACTAGCGGGCCCTAGCACAGATACGCAGTATTTT
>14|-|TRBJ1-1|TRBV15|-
CATSRARGLTEAFF
TGTGCCACCAGCAGAGCGAGAGGGTTAACTGAAGCTTTCTTT
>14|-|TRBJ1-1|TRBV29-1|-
CSAVRGRQNTEAFF
TGCAGCGCCGTGAGAGGCCGGCAGAACACTGAAGCTTTCTTT
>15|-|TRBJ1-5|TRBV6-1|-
CASSEAGGNNQPQHF
TGTGCCAGCAGTGAAGCGGGGGGCAACAATCAGCCCCAGCATTTT
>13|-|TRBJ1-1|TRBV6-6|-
CASSLVQATEAFF
TGTGCCAGCAGTCTGGTGCAGGCGACTGAAGCTTTCTTT
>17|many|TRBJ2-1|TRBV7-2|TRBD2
CASSLRLAGGVYNEQFF
TGTGCCAGCAGCCTACGACTAGCGGGAGGGGTATACAATGAGCAGTTCTTC
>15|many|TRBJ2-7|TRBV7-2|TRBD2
CASSLSSGGFYEQYF
TGTGCCAGCAGCTTATCTAGCGGTGGGTTCTACGAGCAGTACTTC
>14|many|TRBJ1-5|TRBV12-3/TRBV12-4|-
CASSPHGAGQPQHF
TGTGCCAGCAGTCCCCATGGGGCTGGGCAGCCCCAGCATTTT
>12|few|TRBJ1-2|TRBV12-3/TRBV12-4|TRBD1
CASRPGGRGYTF
TGTGCCAGCAGACCAGGGGGTAGGGGCTACACCTTC
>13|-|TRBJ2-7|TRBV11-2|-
CASSLLGSDEQYF
TGTGCCAGCAGCTTGCTTGGCTCGGACGAGCAGTACTTC
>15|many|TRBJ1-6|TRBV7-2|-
CASSLGPGGTSPLHF
TGTGCCAGCAGCTTAGGGCCCGGGGGGACTTCACCCCTCCACTTT
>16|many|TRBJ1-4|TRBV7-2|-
CASSLAAATGGEKLFF
TGTGCCAGCAGCTTAGCGGCGGCGACGGGGGGTGAAAAACTGTTTTTT
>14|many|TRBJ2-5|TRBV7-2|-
CASSLNAGEETQYF
TGTGCCAGCAGCTTAAATGCCGGAGAAGAGACCCAGTACTTC
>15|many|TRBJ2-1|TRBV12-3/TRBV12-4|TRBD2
CASTTGLAVGNEQFF
TGTGCCAGCACTACCGGGCTAGCGGTCGGCAATGAGCAGTTCTTC
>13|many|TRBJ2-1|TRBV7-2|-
CASSFHFYNEQFF
TGTGCCAGCAGCTTCCACTTCTACAATGAGCAGTTCTTC
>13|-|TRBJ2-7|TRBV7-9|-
CASSSGLAPEQYF
TGTGCCAGCAGCTCGGGGCTAGCTCCCGAGCAGTACTTC
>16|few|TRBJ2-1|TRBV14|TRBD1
CASSRTGTGDRDEQFF
TGTGCCAGCAGCCGAACCGGGACAGGGGATAGGGATGAGCAGTTCTTC
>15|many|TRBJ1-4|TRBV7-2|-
CASSARDLGSEKLFF
TGTGCCAGCAGCGCGAGGGACCTCGGAAGTGAAAAACTGTTTTTT
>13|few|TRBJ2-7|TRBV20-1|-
CSAKKGGQYEQYF
TGCAGTGCTAAGAAAGGCGGGCAATACGAGCAGTACTTC
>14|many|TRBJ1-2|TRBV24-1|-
CATSDFTVNYGYTF
TGTGCCACCAGTGATTTTACGGTGAACTATGGCTACACCTTC
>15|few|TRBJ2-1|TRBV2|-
CASKASGPSYNEQFF
TGTGCCAGCAAAGCCAGCGGGCCCTCCTACAATGAGCAGTTCTTC
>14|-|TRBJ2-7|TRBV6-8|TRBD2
CASTDVLAAYEQYF
TGTGCCAGCACCGACGTACTAGCGGCCTACGAGCAGTACTTC
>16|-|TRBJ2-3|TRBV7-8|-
CASSLVGRSSTDTQYF
TGTGCCAGCAGCTTAGTCGGGAGATCCTCCACAGATACGCAGTATTTT
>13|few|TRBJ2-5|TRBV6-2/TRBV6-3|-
CASSSGHQETQYF
TGTGCCAGCAGTTCGGGACATCAAGAGACCCAGTACTTC
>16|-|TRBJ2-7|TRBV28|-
CASPPRASVYAYEQYF
TGTGCCAGCCCCCCCAGGGCAAGCGTATACGCCTACGAGCAGTACTTC
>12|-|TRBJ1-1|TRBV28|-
CASRKPKGEAFF
TGTGCCAGCAGAAAACCTAAAGGTGAAGCTTTCTTT
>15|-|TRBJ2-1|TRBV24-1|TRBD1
CASAPGTGADNEQFF
TGTGCCAGCGCACCAGGGACAGGGGCCGACAATGAGCAGTTCTTC
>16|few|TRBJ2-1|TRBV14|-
CASSQGFGQPNNEQFF
TGTGCCAGCAGCCAAGGATTCGGACAACCTAATAATGAGCAGTTCTTC
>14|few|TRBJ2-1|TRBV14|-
CASSQPRGVGEQFF
TGTGCCAGCAGCCAACCAAGAGGGGTGGGTGAGCAGTTCTTC
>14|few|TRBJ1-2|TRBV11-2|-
CASSEAGRGYGYTF
TGTGCCAGCAGCGAGGCGGGGAGAGGGTATGGCTACACCTTC
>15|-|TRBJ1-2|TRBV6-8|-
CASSRDSLQNYGYTF
TGTGCCAGCAGCCGGGACTCGCTCCAAAACTATGGCTACACCTTC
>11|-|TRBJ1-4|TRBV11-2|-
CASSFNEKLFF
TGTGCCAGCAGCTTCAATGAAAAACTGTTTTTT
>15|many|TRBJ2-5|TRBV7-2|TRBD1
CASSRAGTAQETQYF
TGTGCCAGCAGCCGTGCCGGGACAGCCCAAGAGACCCAGTACTTC
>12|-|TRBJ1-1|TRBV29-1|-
CSVETTGLGAFF
TGCAGCGTTGAAACAACAGGGTTGGGAGCTTTCTTT
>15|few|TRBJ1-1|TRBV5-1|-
CASSLEFRKNTEAFF
TGCGCCAGCAGCTTGGAATTTCGTAAGAACACTGAAGCTTTCTTT
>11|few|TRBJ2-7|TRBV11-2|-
CASSLDDEQYF
TGTGCCAGCAGCTTAGATGACGAGCAGTACTTC
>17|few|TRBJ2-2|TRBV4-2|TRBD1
CASSYRPGQGDTGELFF
TGTGCCAGCAGTTATCGACCGGGACAGGGGGACACCGGGGAGCTGTTTTTT
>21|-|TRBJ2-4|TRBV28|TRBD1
CASSLFPFGQGARGARNIQYF
TGTGCCAGCAGTTTATTCCCCTTCGGACAGGGGGCCCGCGGGGCCAGGAACATTCAGTACTTC
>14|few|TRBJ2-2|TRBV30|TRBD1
CAWLRTGGTGELFF
TGTGCCTGGCTTCGGACAGGCGGAACCGGGGAGCTGTTTTTT
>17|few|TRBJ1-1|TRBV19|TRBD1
CASSIPREGALGTEAFF
TGTGCCAGTAGTATCCCCCGAGAGGGGGCGTTAGGTACTGAAGCTTTCTTT
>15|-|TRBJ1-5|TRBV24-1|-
CATSDPRASGQPQHF
TGTGCCACCAGCGACCCCAGGGCTTCGGGGCAGCCCCAGCATTTT
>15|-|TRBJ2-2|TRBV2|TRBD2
CASAGEGLNTGELFF
TGTGCCAGCGCTGGGGAGGGACTGAACACCGGGGAGCTGTTTTTT
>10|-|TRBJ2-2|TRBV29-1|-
CSVANGELFF
TGCAGCGTTGCAAACGGGGAGCTGTTTTTT
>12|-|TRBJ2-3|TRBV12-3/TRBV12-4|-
CASSLDEDTQYF
TGTGCCAGCAGTTTGGACGAGGATACGCAGTATTTT
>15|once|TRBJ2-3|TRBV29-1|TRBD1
CSVGGDRGQTDTQYF
TGCAGCGTTGGTGGGGACAGGGGGCAAACAGATACGCAGTATTTT
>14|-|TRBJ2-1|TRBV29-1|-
CSAPTTGSYNEQFF
TGCAGCGCTCCGACGACGGGCTCCTACAATGAGCAGTTCTTC